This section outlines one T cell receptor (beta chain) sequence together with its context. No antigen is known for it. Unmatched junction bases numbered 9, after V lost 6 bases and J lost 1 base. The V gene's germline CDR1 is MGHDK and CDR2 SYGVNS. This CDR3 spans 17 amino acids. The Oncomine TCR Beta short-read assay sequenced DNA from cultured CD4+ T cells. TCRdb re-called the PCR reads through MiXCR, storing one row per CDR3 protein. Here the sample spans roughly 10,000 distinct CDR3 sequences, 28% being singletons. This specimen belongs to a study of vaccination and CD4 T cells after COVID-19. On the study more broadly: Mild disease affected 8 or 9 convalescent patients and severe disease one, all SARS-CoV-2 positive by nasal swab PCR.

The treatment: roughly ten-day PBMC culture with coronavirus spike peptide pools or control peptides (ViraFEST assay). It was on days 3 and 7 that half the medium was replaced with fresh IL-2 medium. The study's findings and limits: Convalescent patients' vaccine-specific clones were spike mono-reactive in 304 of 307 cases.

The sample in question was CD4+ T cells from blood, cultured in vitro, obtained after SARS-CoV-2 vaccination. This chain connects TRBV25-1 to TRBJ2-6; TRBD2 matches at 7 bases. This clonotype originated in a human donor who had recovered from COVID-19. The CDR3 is CASSPGLSYSGANVLTF. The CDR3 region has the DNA TGTGCCAGCAGCCCGGGACTATCCTATTCTGGGGCCAACGTCCTGACTTTC.